The clone carrying this T cell receptor (beta chain) was picked up a small number of times. TCRdb used MiXCR to reprocess the 5' RACE reads, holding one entry per CDR3 protein. The table records around 260,000 distinct CDR3 sequences, roughly 5.6% of them present only once. Germline V gene sequence: CDR1 SGHVS, CDR2 FNYEAQ. Trimming shortened V by 0 bases and J by 0 bases, and 18 bases separated the two germline ends. The CDR3 extends over 19 amino acids. The sample originates from a study of T cells after yellow fever vaccination. The receptor's source is a man aged 18 to 29 who received the YFV17D yellow fever vaccine. The material sequenced was CD4+ T cells sorted from PBMCs, taken on the day of the yellow fever booster vaccination. This chain joins TRBV7-6 and TRBJ2-4, with D hard to call. CDR3 amino acids: CASSLAPPLSRIAKNIQYF. The CDR3 coding sequence is TGTGCCAGCAGCTTAGCTCCCCCCTTATCTCGGATAGCCAAAAACATTCAGTACTTC.